This TCR beta chain was identified during a study of shared clonotypes between healthy human individuals. Background on the study: Per-donor plates numbered three CD4 naive, three CD4 memory, two CD8 naive and one CD8 memory.

The germline V gene encodes CDR1 MGHRA and CDR2 YSYEKL. V was pared by 4 bases and J by 3 bases, with 16 bases between. CDR3 length: 16 amino acids. Original processing methods: Junction-only sequences without quality scores came from ImmunoSEQ, so filtering differed. This table comes from immunoSEQ multiplex PCR, and its TCRdb copy is limited to in-frame clones, with some not included. D and trimming come from the DNA, and the V and J calls and clone size come from that table. The profile shows about 1.5 million clones, under 99% of them singletons. Input material: naive CD4+ T cells sorted from blood. Sample subset: CD45RA+ positively selected. The receptor was derived from a man aged 25-45 years in good health. V is TRBV4-1 and J is TRBJ1-5; D remains ambiguous. CDR3 DNA: TGCGCCAGCAGCCCGCAAAGGACTGGAGCCAATCAGCCCCAGCATTTT. It translates to CASSPQRTGANQPQHF.